This is a list of T cell receptor beta chains from one sample in a study of T cell repertoires in cytomegalovirus infection. MiXCR, applied by TCRdb to the reads, yields one record per CDR3 protein. The sample carries 600,000 to 800,000 distinct CDR3 sequences, around 24% recorded once. The sequencing sample was made of CD8+ T cells from PBMCs. The source of these receptors is a human donor in good health (CMV status not recorded). Some clones in this sample may be carry-over from other donors' samples. Each CDR3 is given with its conserved first and last residue. Each record gives: D gene, V gene, J gene, clone size, CDR3 DNA, CDR3 protein. The D gene is left open where the match is weak. The size field is filled for only some rows; it gives once, few, many or a size class.

>.|TRBV10-2|TRBJ2-1|.
TGCGCCAGCAGTGAGTCGAGGGGGGGCCTGTACAATGAGCAGTTCTTC
CASSESRGGLYNEQFF
>.|TRBV10-2|TRBJ2-3|many
TGCGCCAGCAATACCGGGACCTGGCAGTATTTT
CASNTGTWQYF
>TRBD2|TRBV7-6|TRBJ2-5|many
TGTGCCAGCAGCTTAGTCCCCTCTAGCGGTAAAAGTCAAGAGACCCAGTACTTC
CASSLVPSSGKSQETQYF
>.|TRBV15|TRBJ2-7|few
TGTGCCACCAGCGTCCCGGGGGACTACGAGCAGTACTTC
CATSVPGDYEQYF
>TRBD1|TRBV20-1|TRBJ2-1|.
TGCAGTGTTAGGAGTCGGGACAGCAATGAGCAGTTCTTC
CSVRSRDSNEQFF
>.|TRBV7-3|TRBJ1-4|many
TGTGCCAGCAGCCTAACACCCGTCAGGGAGTATAATGAAAAACTGTTTTTT
CASSLTPVREYNEKLFF
>TRBD1|TRBV20-1|TRBJ1-3|.
TGCAGTGCTAACGGCGGGACAGGGGGCGCGGATGGAAACACCATATATTTT
CSANGGTGGADGNTIYF
>TRBD1|TRBV20-1|TRBJ2-3|.
TGCAGTGCCAGGGACAGTCGGGATACGCAGTATTTT
CSARDSRDTQYF
>TRBD2|TRBV20-1|TRBJ2-1|.
TGCAGTGCCCCTCGGGAGCGGGGGGCGAACAATGAGCAGTTCTTC
CSAPRERGANNEQFF
>.|TRBV2|TRBJ2-7|.
TGTGCCAGCAGTGAAAACAGGGTGAACGAGCAGTACTTC
CASSENRVNEQYF
>TRBD2|TRBV7-2|TRBJ2-2|many
TGTGCCAGCAGCTTAGATCGGCGGCGGGGGGGCATTAACACCGGGGAGCTGTTTTTT
CASSLDRRRGGINTGELFF
>.|TRBV7-9|TRBJ2-1|few
TGTGCCAGCAGCAATCGCCGGGACTCTCGATACAATGAGCAGTTCTTC
CASSNRRDSRYNEQFF
>.|TRBV15|TRBJ1-1|.
TGTGCCACCAGCAGGGCGGAGAACACTGAAGCTTTCTTT
CATSRAENTEAFF
>TRBD2|TRBV2|TRBJ2-7|.
TGTGCCAGCGAGAGGGGGGGACTAGCCTACGAGCAGTACTTC
CASERGGLAYEQYF
>TRBD2|TRBV6-1|TRBJ2-3|many
TGTGCCAGCAGCATCGGGGGGTGGACAGATACGCAGTATTTT
CASSIGGWTDTQYF
>TRBD1|TRBV20-1|TRBJ2-5|.
TGCAGTGCTAGAGATAGGGGGACAGCGTACCAAGAGACCCAGTACTTC
CSARDRGTAYQETQYF
>.|TRBV6-2/TRBV6-3|TRBJ2-1|few
TGTGCCAGCAGTTATCCCCCTGAGCAGTTCTTC
CASSYPPEQFF
>.|TRBV7-2|TRBJ1-5|many
TGTGCCAGCAGCTTAGACCCGGGAGGAAGCAATCAGCCCCAGCATTTT
CASSLDPGGSNQPQHF
>.|TRBV7-9|TRBJ1-2|.
TGTGCCAGCAGCTTACAGGGAAACAACTATGGCTACACCTTC
CASSLQGNNYGYTF
>.|TRBV14|TRBJ2-1|few
TGTGCCAGCAGCCAAGATCTGGGGGGACAGAGATACAATGAGCAGTTCTTC
CASSQDLGGQRYNEQFF
>.|TRBV6-5|TRBJ2-5|few
TGTGCCAGCAGTCGTCACGCGTTGGGGCAAGAGACCCAGTACTTC
CASSRHALGQETQYF
>TRBD1|TRBV7-9|TRBJ2-5|many
TGTGCCAGCAGCCGACCGGGACAGGGCCAAGAGACCCAGTACTTC
CASSRPGQGQETQYF
>.|TRBV19|TRBJ1-1|.
TGTGCCAGTAGTATAGCACCGGCTCGGGAGGCTTTCTTT
CASSIAPAREAFF
>.|TRBV14|TRBJ1-6|few
TGTGCCAGCAGCCCTAGACACAGCTCCTATAATTCACCCCTCCACTTT
CASSPRHSSYNSPLHF
>.|TRBV29-1|TRBJ2-1|many
TGCAGCGTTGAAGGTGGGACACACAATGAGCAGTTCTTC
CSVEGGTHNEQFF
>TRBD2|TRBV12-5|TRBJ2-7|.
TGTGCTAGTGGTTCCCCGGGACTAGCGAAGAGCTACGAGCAGTACTTC
CASGSPGLAKSYEQYF
>.|TRBV7-2|TRBJ2-3|.
TGTGCCAGCCGCTTAGACCCTTCCCCTCCATATACGCAGTATTTT
CASRLDPSPPYTQYF
>.|TRBV25-1|TRBJ1-5|many
TGTGCCAGCAGTGAGGCGGTCAATCAGCCCCAGCATTTT
CASSEAVNQPQHF
>.|TRBV24-1|TRBJ2-2|.
TGTGTCACCAGTGAACCTGACACAACGAACACCGGGGAGCTGTTTTTT
CVTSEPDTTNTGELFF
>.|TRBV15|TRBJ2-5|.
TGTGCCACCAGCGGAGGCGGGACCCAGTACTTC
CATSGGGTQYF
>.|TRBV28|TRBJ1-5|.
TGTGCCAGCAGTTTATTTCCAGGGGTCGGCAATCAGCCCCAGCATTTT
CASSLFPGVGNQPQHF
>TRBD2|TRBV6-8|TRBJ2-3|.
TGTGCCAGCAGCGGCGGCGGGACTAGCGGGGGCCTTCCCACAGATACGCAGTATTTT
CASSGGGTSGGLPTDTQYF
>.|TRBV6-2/TRBV6-3|TRBJ2-5|few
TGTGCCAGCAGTTTGGTCGGGGAGACCCAAGAGACCCAGTACTTC
CASSLVGETQETQYF
>.|TRBV19|TRBJ1-5|.
TGTGCCAGTAGTAGGGGTGCGGGTTACAGTCAGCCCCAGCATTTT
CASSRGAGYSQPQHF
>.|TRBV7-8|TRBJ2-3|many
TGTGCCAGCAGCCGCCAGGTGGGGGTAAGCACAGATACGCAGTATTTT
CASSRQVGVSTDTQYF
>TRBD2|TRBV5-6|TRBJ2-3|.
TGTGCCAGATTAGCGGGGGGCTTAACAGATACGCAGTATTTT
CARLAGGLTDTQYF
>TRBD1|TRBV15|TRBJ2-2|once
TGTGCCATCCAAGACAGGGGGTCCGGGGAGCTGTTTTTT
CAIQDRGSGELFF
>.|TRBV6-5|TRBJ2-5|.
TGTGCCAGCAGTTACTCAGGGGTTGGGGTGGCCCAGTACTTC
CASSYSGVGVAQYF
>.|TRBV7-9|TRBJ2-5|many
TGTGCCAGCAGGTCCGGGACAGTGAGGGAGGACACCCAGTACTTC
CASRSGTVREDTQYF
>.|TRBV7-8|TRBJ1-4|many
TGTGCCAGCAGCTCAAAATGGGACCCAGGAGAAAAACTGTTTTTT
CASSSKWDPGEKLFF
>TRBD1|TRBV19|TRBJ2-1|once
TGTGCCAGTAGTATAGTCGGACAGGTTCCGTACAATGAGCAGTTCTTC
CASSIVGQVPYNEQFF
>TRBD1|TRBV6-2/TRBV6-3|TRBJ2-7|few
TGTGCCAGCAGTGATGCCGGGACAGGGATCTACGAGCAGTACTTC
CASSDAGTGIYEQYF
>.|TRBV25-1|TRBJ1-5|few
TGTGCCAGCAGGGGGGTGGGTAATCAGCCCCAGCATTTT
CASRGVGNQPQHF
>.|TRBV28|TRBJ2-3|few
TGTGCCAGCAGTGAAACAGGTCATGATACGCAGTATTTT
CASSETGHDTQYF
>TRBD1|TRBV28|TRBJ2-5|.
TGTGCCAGCAGTCCTGGGACAGTCGTTCAAGAGACCCAGTACTTC
CASSPGTVVQETQYF
>.|TRBV7-3|TRBJ2-4|few
TGTGCCAGCAGCTTAATGGGGCCTCCGGACAGTTTTCAGTACTTC
CASSLMGPPDSFQYF
>TRBD1|TRBV27|TRBJ2-7|.
TGTGCCAGCAGTCTCACGATTCCCGGGACAGCTCTGTACTTC
CASSLTIPGTALYF
>.|TRBV27|TRBJ2-1|.
TGTGCCAGCAGTGGGATTATAGACGAGCAGTTCTTC
CASSGIIDEQFF
>TRBD1|TRBV5-1|TRBJ1-1|.
TGCGCCAGCAGCTTGGACACAGGGGGAGTTGGAACTGAAGCTTTCTTT
CASSLDTGGVGTEAFF
>.|TRBV7-2|TRBJ2-5|few
TGTGCCAGCAGCCCGTTGACAGGTACAGAGACCCAGTACTTC
CASSPLTGTETQYF
>TRBD1|TRBV28|TRBJ1-5|.
TGTGCCAGCAGTTTGGGACCCCGGGACAGAAGAATTAGCAATCAGCCCCAGCATTTT
CASSLGPRDRRISNQPQHF
>.|TRBV6-2/TRBV6-3|TRBJ1-1|.
TGTGCCAGCACCCCATTGACAAGATTGAACACTGAAGCTTTCTTT
CASTPLTRLNTEAFF
>.|TRBV27|TRBJ1-2|many
TGTGCCAGCAGTCTACAGGGACAATACTATGGCTACACCTTC
CASSLQGQYYGYTF
>TRBD1|TRBV4-1|TRBJ1-6|many
TGCGCCAGCAGCCAAGTAAGAGGTGACAGGGAAACTTCACCCCTCCACTTT
CASSQVRGDRETSPLHF
>.|TRBV20-1|TRBJ1-5|.
TGCAGTGCTTTTCACCTCCGGGACACGGACCTTCATAGGAATCAGCCCCAGCATTTT
CSAFHLRDTDLHRNQPQHF
>.|TRBV6-1|TRBJ1-6|many
TGTGCCAGCAGTCCCGGACTGGTGAATTCACCCCTCCACTTT
CASSPGLVNSPLHF
>TRBD2|TRBV7-2|TRBJ2-1|many
TGTGCCAGCAGTCCTCTGCTAGCGGGAAGGAGTGAGCAGTTCTTC
CASSPLLAGRSEQFF
>.|TRBV7-8|TRBJ2-1|many
TGTGCCAGCAGCCGGCCCGTCGAGGGTCTTGCCTACAATGAGCAGTTCTTC
CASSRPVEGLAYNEQFF
>.|TRBV2|TRBJ1-1|few
TGTGCCAGCAGTGAATGGGTGGTACGGGCGAACACTGAAGCTTTCTTT
CASSEWVVRANTEAFF